This passage covers 8 T cell receptor beta chains from one sample sequenced in a study of blood T cell repertoires in COVID-19. Repertoires were generated with immunoSEQ multiplex PCR, while TCRdb's copy carries only in-frame clones and drops some. The sample records about 220,000 clones, 80% to 85% being singletons. The sequenced material came from peripheral blood. These receptors were taken from a man aged 25 to 40 with active or convalescent COVID-19.

V gene TRBV27 combines with J gene TRBJ2-1; 8 nucleotides align to TRBD2. This CDR3 spans 15 amino acids. CDR1 and CDR2 from the germline V gene are MNHEY and SMNVEV (reference sequence). V dropped 2 bases and J dropped 7; count of bases not matched to a gene: 7. CDR3 DNA sequence: TGTGCCAGCAGTTTAATGGCGGGAGGATGGAATGAGCAGTTCTTC. This translates into CASSLMAGGWNEQFF.

This chain links TRBV2 with TRBJ2-2; D remains ambiguous. Germline lookup yields CDR1 SNHLY and CDR2 FYNNEI. This CDR3 comprises 13 residues. V was trimmed by 7 bases and J by 4 bases, leaving 10 bases between them. The CDR3 bases are TGTGCCAGCACTCAACAGTTCACCGGGGAGCTGTTTTTT. Translated: CASTQQFTGELFF.

The chain joins TRBV12-3 or TRBV12-4 to TRBJ2-3; D is possibly TRBD2 (6 bases). V gave up 2 bases and J gave up 9 bases, with 9 bases separating them. CDR3 size: 12 residues. CDR3 region: CASSLIAGTQYF. CDR3 sequence (DNA): TGTGCCAGCAGTTTAATCGCGGGGACGCAGTATTTT.

The chain couples TRBV28 to TRBJ2-7; 14 bases align to TRBD2. The V and J ends lost 6 bases and 3 bases, in that order; junction bases with no gene match: 4. The CDR3 runs to 15 residues. Germline CDR1 reads MDHEN; CDR2 reads SYDVKM. The CDR3 DNA sequence: TGTGCCAGCAGGATGACTAGCGGGAGGGTCTACGAGCAGTACTTC. Translating gives CASRMTSGRVYEQYF. The full variable domain, its missing parts supplied by reference TRBV28 and TRBJ2-7, is DVKVTQSSRYLVKRTGEKVFLECVQDMDHENMFWYRQDPGLGLRLIYFSYDVKMKEKGDIPEGYSVSREKKERFSLILESASTNQTSMYLCASRMTSGRVYEQYFGPGTRLTVT.

The chain joins TRBV5-6 to TRBJ2-5; 7 nucleotides align to TRBD1. Germline V gene data show CDR1 as SGHDT and CDR2 as YYEEEE. This CDR3 has 16 amino acids. The junction had 13 bases not matched to a gene; V was cut back by 1 base and J by 7 bases. The CDR3 spells CASSLFGQGDRGTQYF. DNA of the CDR3: TGTGCCAGCAGCTTGTTCGGTCAGGGGGACCGGGGGACCCAGTACTTC.

The rearrangement joins TRBV24-1 to TRBJ1-2, with D perhaps TRBD1 (6 bases). Per germline, CDR1 KGHDR and CDR2 SFDVKD. V was trimmed by 4 bases and J by 4 bases, leaving 15 bases between them. This CDR3 region has 15 residues. The CDR3 region is CATSDNTGLPYGYTF. CDR3 DNA sequence: TGTGCCACCAGTGACAACACAGGGTTGCCCTATGGCTACACCTTC.

The chain joins TRBV2 to TRBJ2-3; 13 nucleotides align to TRBD2. The CDR3 totals 17 residues. Per germline, CDR1 SNHLY and CDR2 FYNNEI. V lost 4 bases, J lost 0 bases, and 4 bases stayed unmatched. This chain's CDR3 is CASSGLAGGPSTDTQYF. The CDR3 coding sequence is TGTGCCAGCAGTGGACTAGCGGGGGGCCCTAGCACAGATACGCAGTATTTT.

At least ten counts were recorded for this clone. This chain uses TRBV29-1 with TRBJ1-2; TRBD1 agrees at 7 bases. The length of the CDR3 is 13 residues. The ends lost 2 bases at V and 4 bases at J; junction bases unmatched: 4. CDR1 is SQVTM and CDR2 is ANQGSEA in the germline V gene. CDR3 sequence: CSVEWRDSYGYTF. The CDR3 DNA reads as TGCAGCGTTGAATGGCGGGACAGCTATGGCTACACCTTC.